These 29 T cell receptor beta chains originate from one sample sequenced in a study of T cell repertoires in cytomegalovirus infection. TCRdb reprocessed the reads via MiXCR and lists one record per CDR3 protein. The table records 250,000 to 350,000 distinct CDR3 sequences, about 25% of them present only once. Source material: PBMCs. Receptors were obtained from a human donor in good health (CMV status not recorded). Some clones in this sample may be carry-over from other donors' samples.

The chain carries TRBV29-1 and TRBJ2-2, with D maybe TRBD2 (6 bases). This CDR3 is 14 amino acids long. Germline values: CDR1 SQVTM, CDR2 ANQGSEA. V shed 7 bases and J shed 4 bases, with 16 bases lying between them. The CDR3 loop reads CSALGGAVTGELFF. Here the CDR3 DNA reads TGCAGCGCCCTCGGAGGGGCGGTCACCGGGGAGCTGTTTTTT.

This clonotype was detected once. The CDR3 nucleotides read TGCAGCGGTCTGGGCGGTCGAACCTACGAGCAGTACTTC. Its translation: CSGLGGRTYEQYF. The chain carries TRBV29-1 and TRBJ2-7; D is undetermined. Germline V CDR1 and CDR2: SQVTM, ANQGSEA. The CDR3 length is 13 residues. Trimming took 7 bases from V and 2 from J, leaving 15 bases between them.

V usage is TRBV20-1 and J usage is TRBJ1-5; D may be TRBD1 (6 bases). CDR1 is DFQATT, CDR2 SNEGSKA, per germline (reference sequence). CDR3 length: 14 amino acids. V lost 7 bases and J 5 bases, leaving 18 bases between the germline ends. CDR3 nucleotide sequence: TGCAGTGGGGGGGGCAGGGCGGGCGATCAGCCCCAGCATTTT. Encoded protein: CSGGGRAGDQPQHF.

The chain couples TRBV14 to TRBJ2-1; a weak D match, TRBD2 (7 bases). V shed 0 bases and J shed 0 bases, with 9 bases lying between them. Germline values: CDR1 SGHDN, CDR2 FVKESK. The CDR3 length is 16 residues. The CDR3 DNA reads TGTGCCAGCAGCCAAGATGGGGGGGCCTCCTACAATGAGCAGTTCTTC. Its translation: CASSQDGGASYNEQFF.

There are a few counts of this clonotype. CDR3 amino acids: CASSIKAITGELFF. CDR3 DNA: TGTGCCAGTAGTATAAAGGCGATCACCGGGGAGCTGTTTTTT. This chain uses TRBV19 with TRBJ2-2; the D is unclear. The CDR3 contains 14 residues. Germline loops: CDR1 LNHDA, CDR2 SQIVND (reference sequence). Trimming removed 2 bases from V and 4 bases from J, with 8 bases in between.

In its sample, this clonotype was seen many times. The chain links TRBV12-3 or TRBV12-4 to TRBJ2-1, with D hard to call. Trimming cost V 3 bases and J 1 base, with 13 bases left between them. The CDR3 spans 16 residues. CDR3 protein: CASSFDGLISYNEQFF. The CDR3, as DNA: TGTGCCAGCAGTTTCGACGGTTTAATTTCCTACAATGAGCAGTTCTTC.

This clonotype was picked up a small number of times. The chain is built from TRBV6-5 and TRBJ2-2; no definite D call. Germline V CDR1 and CDR2: MNHEY, SVGAGI. The V and J ends lost 2 bases and 0 bases respectively, with 4 bases between them. This CDR3 is 14 amino acids long. This chain's CDR3 is CASSYRTNTGELFF. The CDR3 coding sequence is TGTGCCAGCAGTTACAGGACGAACACCGGGGAGCTGTTTTTT.

The chain uses TRBV19 and TRBJ2-6; 11 bases align to TRBD1. CDR3 length: 18 residues. After removal of 2 bases from V and 3 bases from J, the junction contained 6 bases not matched to a gene. CDR1 and CDR2 (germline): LNHDA, SQIVND (reference sequence). CDR3 loop: CASSIPGQGVRGANVLTF. The CDR3 DNA sequence: TGTGCCAGTAGTATACCGGGACAGGGGGTGCGTGGGGCCAACGTCCTGACTTTC.

This clonotype was detected only a few times. The chain couples TRBV20-1 to TRBJ1-1, with unresolved D. CDR1 and CDR2 (germline): DFQATT, SNEGSKA (reference sequence). The CDR3 sequence is 13 residues long. Trimming left V 0 bases short and J 1 base short, with 6 bases between. CDR3 residues: CSARDRGNTEAFF. In DNA, the CDR3 is TGCAGTGCTAGAGATCGGGGGAACACTGAAGCTTTCTTT.

Many counts were recorded for this clonotype. This sequence joins TRBV7-2 and TRBJ2-1; 8 nucleotides align to TRBD2. Unmatched junction bases numbered 15, after V lost 5 bases and J lost 6 bases. Germline-derived CDR1 and CDR2 are SGHTA and FQGNSA. The CDR3 has 17 amino acids. The chain's CDR3 is CASSRDQLAGSGNEQFF. CDR3 DNA sequence: TGTGCCAGCAGCAGAGATCAATTAGCGGGATCTGGCAATGAGCAGTTCTTC.

The V and J genes are TRBV5-4 and TRBJ2-5; D perhaps matches TRBD1 (5 bases). The CDR3 contains 16 residues. Looked up from germline, CDR1 is SGHNT and CDR2 is YYREEE (reference sequence). Trimming removed 2 bases at V and 4 bases at J, with 18 bases between. As DNA, the CDR3 is TGTGCCAGCAGCTTACGACAGCTAGGGGAACTAGAGACCCAGTACTTC. Protein sequence: CASSLRQLGELETQYF.

This clonotype was picked up a small number of times. This sequence joins TRBV5-4 and TRBJ1-1; tentative D call: TRBD1 (6 bases). The CDR3 has 14 amino acids. CDR1 is SGHNT and CDR2 is YYREEE in the germline V gene (reference sequence). V was trimmed by 2 bases and J by 4 bases, leaving 12 bases between them. The CDR3 DNA reads TGTGCCAGCAGCTTTGGGGGGCAGGTCACTGAAGCTTTCTTT. Protein product: CASSFGGQVTEAFF.

This clonotype was seen ten or more times. J is TRBJ2-1 and V is TRBV11-3; D may be TRBD2 (5 bases). CDR1 is SGHNT and CDR2 is YENEEA in the germline V gene. CDR3 size: 14 residues. With 3 bases removed from V and 5 bases from J, the gap between germline ends came to 11 bases. In DNA, the CDR3 is TGTGCCAGCAGCTTGGACTGGCGGAACAATGAGCAGTTCTTC. Its translation is CASSLDWRNNEQFF.

This clonotype was seen only a few times. This chain links TRBV12-3 or TRBV12-4 with TRBJ1-5; TRBD1 matches at 8 bases. Losses at the gene ends were 4 bases for V and 0 bases for J; bases not matched to a gene: 11. The CDR3 is made up of 18 amino acids. CDR3 coding DNA: TGTGCCAGCAGTTGGACCCCAGGGGGCCAGCCTAGCAATCAGCCCCAGCATTTT. Protein sequence: CASSWTPGGQPSNQPQHF.

This clonotype was counted only a few times. This chain uses TRBV12-3 or TRBV12-4 with TRBJ2-4; TRBD1 might be the D (6 bases). The CDR3 is made up of 15 amino acids. Trimming cost V 5 bases and J 0 bases, with 11 bases left between them. The CDR3 DNA sequence: TGTGCCAGCAGTAACAGGGTGGGAGCCAAAAACATTCAGTACTTC. It codes for CASSNRVGAKNIQYF.

The J gene is TRBJ2-7, the V gene TRBV25-1; no clear D. The germline gives CDR1 MGHDK, CDR2 SYGVNS. There are 11 residues in the CDR3. V was cut by 4 bases and J by 4 bases, with 5 bases left in between. The CDR3 region has the DNA TGTGCCAGCAGTGGTGGTTACGAGCAGTACTTC. It codes for CASSGGYEQYF.

The CDR3 nucleotides are TGCGCCAGCAGCCTTCGACTAGCGGGCGGGGGGACGCAGTATTTT. Translated: CASSLRLAGGGTQYF. The genes are TRBV4-3 and TRBJ2-3; 10 bases line up with TRBD2. Germline CDR1 and CDR2: LGHNA and YSLEER. The CDR3 loop spans 15 amino acids. The V segment lost 4 bases and the J segment 9 bases; nucleotides outside the gene matches: 10.

The chain is built from TRBV5-4 and TRBJ2-3, with D possibly being TRBD2 (5 bases). V was cut by 0 bases and J by 0 bases, with 11 bases left in between. This CDR3 comprises 16 residues. Looked up from germline, CDR1 is SGHNT and CDR2 is YYREEE (reference sequence). The CDR3 DNA reads TGTGCCAGCAGCTTGGCCAAGACTAAGAGCACAGATACGCAGTATTTT. Its translation: CASSLAKTKSTDTQYF.

There are many counts of this clonotype. The rearrangement uses TRBV28 and TRBJ2-1; D might be TRBD1 (5 bases). V shed 6 bases and J shed 2 bases, with 11 bases lying between them. The CDR3 is 14 amino acids. Germline CDR1 is MDHEN and CDR2 is SYDVKM. The CDR3 reads CASSPIGAYNEQFF. In DNA form, the CDR3 reads TGTGCCAGCAGCCCTATAGGGGCCTACAATGAGCAGTTCTTC.

The V and J genes are TRBV7-2 and TRBJ2-5; 9 positions agree with TRBD1. Germline V gene sequence: CDR1 SGHTA, CDR2 FQGNSA. Trimming at V came to 5 bases and at J to 4 bases, leaving 11 bases not matched to a gene. This CDR3 spans 16 amino acids. This CDR3 is CASSLWTGAKGETQYF. The CDR3 DNA follows: TGTGCCAGCAGCCTATGGACAGGGGCGAAGGGAGAGACCCAGTACTTC.

This clonotype was detected ten times or more. V is TRBV12-3 or TRBV12-4 and J is TRBJ2-1; 7 bases map to TRBD2. The CDR3 runs 14 residues. V was pared by 5 bases and J by 4 bases, with 5 bases of the junction left unmatched. CDR3 sequence reads: CASSRSGFYNEQFF. The CDR3 nucleotides are TGTGCCAGCAGTCGTAGCGGGTTTTACAATGAGCAGTTCTTC.

The chain is built from TRBV7-9 and TRBJ1-2; weak D call: TRBD1 (6 bases). The CDR3 is 14 amino acids. The V end lost 6 bases, the J end lost 4 bases, and 15 bases lay between the germline ends. From germline, CDR1 is SEHNR and CDR2 FQNEAQ (reference sequence). The CDR3 coding sequence is TGTGCCAGCAGTTCCAAGACAGGTCCCTATGGCTACACCTTC. Residues: CASSSKTGPYGYTF. The whole variable domain, filled in from reference TRBV7-9 and TRBJ1-2, reads DTGVSQNPRHKITKRGQNVTFRCDPISEHNRLYWYRQTLGQGPEFLTYFQNEAQLEKSRLLSDRFSAERPKGSFSTLEIQRTEQGDSAMYLCASSSKTGPYGYTFGSGTRLTVV.

This clonotype came up many times. In DNA form, the CDR3 reads TGTGCCAGCAGCTTACAGCTGGGACGCGACGAGCAGTACTTC. It encodes CASSLQLGRDEQYF. This rearrangement joins TRBV7-2 to TRBJ2-7; the D gene could be TRBD1 or TRBD2 (5 bases each). CDR1 SGHTA and CDR2 FQGNSA come from the germline V gene. The CDR3 extends over 14 amino acids. Trimming left V 2 bases short and J 5 bases short, with 13 bases between.

The CDR3 loop reads CSVTPGQENYGYTF. Written as DNA, the CDR3 is TGCAGCGTTACTCCGGGACAAGAGAACTATGGCTACACCTTC. The chain employs TRBV29-1 and TRBJ1-2; tentative D call: TRBD1 (6 bases). Between the trimmed V and J ends, which lost 5 bases and 2 bases, there was a span of 15 bases. Germline CDR1 SQVTM, CDR2 ANQGSEA. The length of the CDR3 is 14 residues.

This clonotype was found many times. This chain links TRBV7-2 with TRBJ2-5, with 7 bases matching TRBD1. Trimming at V came to 4 bases and at J to 5 bases, leaving 4 bases not matched to a gene. The CDR3 length is 13 residues. The V gene's germline CDR1 is SGHTA and CDR2 FQGNSA. CDR3 region: CASSSGTAETQYF. The CDR3 DNA reads TGTGCCAGCAGCTCCGGGACAGCGGAGACCCAGTACTTC. The whole variable domain, filled in from reference TRBV7-2 and TRBJ2-5, reads GAGVSQSPSNKVTEKGKDVELRCDPISGHTALYWYRQSLGQGLEFLIYFQGNSAPDKSGLPSDRFSAERTGGSVSTLTIQRTQQEDSAVYLCASSSGTAETQYFGPGTRLLVL.

The rearrangement links TRBV4-1 to TRBJ1-5; D is unresolved. The CDR3 contains 14 residues. The germline CDR1 and CDR2 sequences are MGHRA and YSYEKL. Trimming took off 0 bases at V and 6 bases at J, with 9 bases between the two ends. CDR3 nucleotides: TGCGCCAGCAGCCAAGACGAGTGGAGTCAGCCCCAGCATTTT. The encoded protein is CASSQDEWSQPQHF.

This clonotype was recorded many times. In DNA, the CDR3 is TGTGCCAGCAGCTTACGGCCATCGAGCTACACCTTC. It is translated as CASSLRPSSYTF. The gene calls are TRBV7-9 and TRBJ1-2, with D uncertain. The CDR3 contains 12 residues. Per the germline V gene, CDR1 is SEHNR and CDR2 is FQNEAQ (reference sequence). V shed 2 bases and J shed 9 bases, with 10 bases lying between them.

This clonotype was observed at least ten times. V and J are TRBV4-3 and TRBJ2-1; D is undetermined. The germline CDR1 and CDR2 sequences are LGHNA and YSLEER. Deletions cut 0 bases from V and 0 bases from J, with 3 bases between. CDR3 length: 14 residues. As DNA, the CDR3 is TGCGCCAGCAGCCAAGATCCCTCCTACAATGAGCAGTTCTTC. Its translation is CASSQDPSYNEQFF.

This clonotype was counted at least ten times. The chain couples TRBV7-2 to TRBJ2-6, with 12 bases lining up with TRBD2. CDR3 length: 19 amino acids. Per germline, CDR1 SGHTA and CDR2 FQGNSA. Trimming took 4 bases from V and 4 from J; bases not matched to a gene: 11. The chain's CDR3 is CASSSKRLAGVLGANVLTF. In DNA, the CDR3 is TGTGCCAGCAGCTCCAAACGACTAGCGGGAGTATTAGGGGCCAACGTCCTGACTTTC. The full variable domain, in which reference TRBV7-2 and TRBJ2-6 provide the parts outside the CDR3, is GAGVSQSPSNKVTEKGKDVELRCDPISGHTALYWYRQSLGQGLEFLIYFQGNSAPDKSGLPSDRFSAERTGGSVSTLTIQRTQQEDSAVYLCASSSKRLAGVLGANVLTFGAGSRLTVL.